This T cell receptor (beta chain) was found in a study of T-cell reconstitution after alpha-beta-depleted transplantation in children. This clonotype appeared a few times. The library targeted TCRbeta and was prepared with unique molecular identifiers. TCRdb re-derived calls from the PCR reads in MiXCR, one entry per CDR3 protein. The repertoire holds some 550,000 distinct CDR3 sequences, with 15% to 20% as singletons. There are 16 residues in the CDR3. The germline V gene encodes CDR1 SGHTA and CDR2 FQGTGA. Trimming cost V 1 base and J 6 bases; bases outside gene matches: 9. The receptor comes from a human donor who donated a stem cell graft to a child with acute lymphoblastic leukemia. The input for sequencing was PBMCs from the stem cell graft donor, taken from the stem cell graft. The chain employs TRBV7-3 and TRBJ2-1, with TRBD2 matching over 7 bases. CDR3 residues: CASSLNPALATNEQFF. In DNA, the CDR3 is TGTGCCAGCAGCTTAAACCCGGCACTAGCGACCAATGAGCAGTTCTTC.